The next 4 T cell receptor beta chains were all read from a single sample in a study of response to subunit inactivated influenza vaccine. TCRdb independently ran MiXCR on the RT-PCR reads; one entry per CDR3 protein. The data contain under 850,000 distinct CDR3 sequences, under 20% of them singletons. The specimen was PBMCs from blood, collected roughly 5 days after vaccination. All receptors derive from a man between 45 and 60 years old who received an inactivated influenza vaccine.

This chain joins TRBV4-3 and TRBJ2-3; no reliable D call. The CDR3 sequence is 13 residues long. CDR1 and CDR2 from the germline V gene are LGHNA and YSLEER. Trimming pared 3 bases from V and 5 bases from J, leaving 9 bases between. The CDR3 region is CASSHRTGDTQYF. As DNA, the CDR3 is TGCGCCAGCAGCCACAGGACCGGAGATACGCAGTATTTT.

The chain employs TRBV7-8 and TRBJ1-3; the D gene is possibly TRBD1 (5 bases). The CDR3 consists of 18 residues. The germline CDR1 and CDR2 sequences are SGHVS and FQNEAQ. With 5 bases removed from V and 0 bases from J, the gap between germline ends came to 20 bases. This CDR3 reads CASSRFATGRFSGNTIYF. The CDR3 region has the DNA TGTGCCAGCAGCCGTTTTGCTACAGGACGTTTCTCTGGAAACACCATATATTTT.

The chain recombines TRBV5-5 with TRBJ1-5; tentatively, D is TRBD1 (5 bases). With 2 bases removed from V and 7 bases from J, the gap between germline ends came to 13 bases. Looked up from germline, CDR1 is SGHKS and CDR2 is YYEKEE (reference sequence). The CDR3 is 14 residues long. The chain's CDR3 is CASSFGRVDQPQHF. CDR3 sequence (DNA): TGTGCCAGCAGCTTCGGCAGGGTCGACCAGCCCCAGCATTTT. Full variable domain (remainder filled in from reference TRBV5-5 and TRBJ1-5): DAGVTQSPTHLIKTRGQQVTLRCSPISGHKSVSWYQQVLGQGPQFIFQYYEKEERGRGNFPDRFSARQFPNYSSELNVNALLLGDSALYLCASSFGRVDQPQHFGDGTRLSIL.

The J gene is TRBJ2-1, the V gene TRBV20-1; TRBD2 matches 10 bases. V dropped 6 bases and J dropped 5; count of bases not matched to a gene: 16. CDR3 length: 17 residues. The V gene's germline CDR1 is DFQATT and CDR2 SNEGSKA (reference sequence). The CDR3 DNA is TGCAGTGCCACCCTTTATAGCGGGGGGCCGAGACACAATGAGCAGTTCTTC. Its translation: CSATLYSGGPRHNEQFF.